The 27 T cell receptor beta chains listed next were all sequenced from one sample in a study of blood T cell repertoires in COVID-19. Here immunoSEQ multiplex PCR was the method, and the copy in TCRdb shows in-frame clones only, minus some. This table holds more than 250,000 clones, approximately 90% found once. Sequences were obtained from peripheral blood. The receptor set was obtained from a woman in her fifties or sixties with COVID-19, enrolled during active disease.

J is TRBJ2-6 and V is TRBV5-1; unclear D gene. This CDR3 is built from 14 residues. V was cut by 1 base and J by 2 bases, with 4 bases left in between. The germline V gene encodes CDR1 SGHRS and CDR2 YFSETQ. CDR3 in DNA: TGCGCCAGCAGCTTGAGCACTGGGGCCAACGTCCTGACTTTC. Translating it yields CASSLSTGANVLTF.

This clone appeared a few times. The V gene is TRBV4-3, the J gene TRBJ1-4; no firm D call. This CDR3 has 14 residues. The V end lost 0 bases, the J end lost 8 bases, and 10 bases lay between the germline ends. Germline V gives CDR1 LGHNA, CDR2 YSLEER. CDR3 loop: CASSQDEWEEKLFF. In DNA, the CDR3 is TGCGCCAGCAGCCAAGATGAGTGGGAGGAAAAACTGTTTTTT.

A few counts support this clone. The rearrangement joins TRBV2 to TRBJ1-1, with 10 bases that match TRBD1. Germline V gene sequence: CDR1 SNHLY, CDR2 FYNNEI. This CDR3 is 16 amino acids long. V trimming: 1 base; J trimming: 9 bases; junction bases outside the gene matches: 11. CDR3 sequence: CASSEEGTGALGQAFF. The DNA for the CDR3 is TGTGCCAGCAGTGAAGAGGGGACAGGGGCCCTGGGACAAGCTTTCTTT.

As to this clone: The same CDR3 also results from other DNA sequences found in this sample. This rearrangement joins TRBV7-2 to TRBJ2-7; D is unclear. This CDR3 spans 11 amino acids. Per the germline V gene, CDR1 is SGHTA and CDR2 is FQGNSA. Between the trimmed V and J ends, which lost 4 bases and 3 bases, there was a span of 4 bases. The CDR3 DNA is TGTGCCAGCAGCTCTTACTACGAGCAGTACTTC. It yields the protein CASSSYYEQYF.

There are a few counts of this clone. This rearrangement joins TRBV30 to TRBJ1-5, with 7 nucleotides matching TRBD1. CDR1 is GTSNPN, CDR2 SVGIG, per germline (reference sequence). The CDR3 consists of 13 residues. With 0 bases clipped from V and 15 bases from J, the junction kept 11 bases outside the gene matches. The CDR3 loop is CAWSVPGQSPPHF. The CDR3 DNA follows: TGTGCCTGGAGTGTGCCGGGACAGTCCCCTCCGCATTTT. The full variable domain, in which reference TRBV30 and TRBJ1-5 provide the parts outside the CDR3, is SQTIHQWPATLVQPVGSPLSLECTVEGTSNPNLYWYRQAAGRGLQLLFYSVGIGQISSEVPQNLSASRPQDRQFILSSKKLLLSDSGFYLCAWSVPGQSPPHFGDGTRLSIL.

J is TRBJ1-4 and V is TRBV13; possible D gene TRBD1, 5 bases. Trimming removed 6 bases from V and 8 bases from J, with 22 bases in between. CDR3 length: 16 amino acids. Germline CDR1 PRHDT, CDR2 FYEKMQ (reference sequence). The CDR3 coding sequence is TGTGCCAGCAGATCGAGACAGCCCATAATTGGGGAAAAACTGTTTTTT. This codes for CASRSRQPIIGEKLFF.

This clone was counted a single time. The V call is TRBV5-1, the J call TRBJ1-2, with 10 bases that match TRBD1. Germline CDR1 is SGHRS and CDR2 is YFSETQ. This CDR3 is 13 amino acids long. Losses at the gene ends were 4 bases for V and 7 bases for J; bases not matched to a gene: 4. DNA of the CDR3: TGCGCCAGCAGCATAGGACAGGGGGGTGGCTACACCTTC. Its translation is CASSIGQGGGYTF.

The V call is TRBV29-1, the J call TRBJ2-7; no reliable D call. CDR1 and CDR2 from the germline V gene are SQVTM and ANQGSEA. The CDR3 length is 14 residues. V shed 1 base and J shed 2 bases, with 12 bases lying between them. CDR3 sequence (DNA): TGCAGCGTTGAAGGGTCCCCGAGGCCCTACGAGCAGTACTTC. Protein product: CSVEGSPRPYEQYF.

V usage is TRBV10-1 and J usage is TRBJ1-6; D call uncertain. Between the trimmed V and J ends, which lost 6 bases and 0 bases, there was a span of 9 bases. The germline gives CDR1 WNHNN, CDR2 SYGVQD (reference sequence). The CDR3 contains 15 residues. Written as DNA, the CDR3 is TGCGCCAGCAGCCTGGGGAGCTCCTATAATTCACCCCTCCACTTT. Protein: CASSLGSSYNSPLHF.

This chain connects TRBV19 to TRBJ2-3, with 11 bases matching TRBD2. Losses at the gene ends were 4 bases for V and 5 bases for J; bases not matched to a gene: 11. Germline V CDR1 and CDR2: LNHDA, SQIVND (reference sequence). The CDR3 contains 17 residues. The CDR3 coding sequence is TGTGCCAGTAGTAACACCAAACTAGCGGGAGTGGTAGATACGCAGTATTTT. Translated: CASSNTKLAGVVDTQYF.

This clone was detected once. V and J are TRBV13 and TRBJ2-7, with 7 positions matching TRBD1. The J segment lost 6 bases and the V segment lost 5 bases, leaving 7 bases of the junction unmatched. The CDR3 sequence is 13 residues long. Germline lookup yields CDR1 PRHDT and CDR2 FYEKMQ (reference sequence). CDR3 coding DNA: TGTGCCAGCAGCCTTACAGGGGCTCGCGAGCAGTACTTC. Its translation: CASSLTGAREQYF. The variable domain in full, completed from reference TRBV13 and TRBJ2-7, reads AAGVIQSPRHLIKEKRETATLKCYPIPRHDTVYWYQQGPGQDPQFLISFYEKMQSDKGSIPDRFSAQQFSDYHSELNMSSLELGDSALYFCASSLTGAREQYFGPGTRLTVT.

The chain carries TRBV19 and TRBJ2-3; 9 bases match TRBD2. V was pared by 3 bases and J by 0 bases, with 10 bases of the junction left unmatched. This CDR3 comprises 18 residues. Germline CDR1 and CDR2: LNHDA and SQIVND (reference sequence). The CDR3 is CASSMKAGGSPSTDTQYF. CDR3 DNA sequence: TGTGCCAGTAGTATGAAAGCGGGAGGCTCACCGAGCACAGATACGCAGTATTTT.

The V call is TRBV12-3 or TRBV12-4, the J call TRBJ2-5; TRBD2 is a possible D gene (6 bases). CDR3 length: 13 residues. Deletions cut 4 bases from V and 3 bases from J, with 9 bases between. Written as DNA, the CDR3 is TGTGCCAGCAGTTCCCGGGGGAAAGAGACCCAGTACTTC. Translated, it gives CASSSRGKETQYF.

The gene calls are TRBV21-1 and TRBJ2-1; the table calls TRBD2, which could not be checked here. TRBV21-1 is flagged as a pseudogene. CDR3 length: 17 residues. CDR3 region: CASSMREGAGGGNEQFF. Here the CDR3 DNA reads TGTGCCAGCAGCATGAGGGAGGGCGCGGGAGGCGGCAATGAGCAGTTCTTC.

This clone came up a few times. V is TRBV10-1 and J is TRBJ1-5; TRBD1 agrees at 7 bases. This CDR3 is built from 19 residues. V was pared by 0 bases and J by 0 bases, with 11 bases of the junction left unmatched. CDR1 is WNHNN and CDR2 is SYGVQD in the germline V gene (reference sequence). In nucleotides, the CDR3 is TGCGCCAGCAGTGAGTCGGGCAGGGGGTCGCCCTATAGCAATCAGCCCCAGCATTTT. Translated, it gives CASSESGRGSPYSNQPQHF.

This chain links TRBV15 with TRBJ2-3, with 9 bases that match TRBD2. Germline values: CDR1 LNHNV, CDR2 YYDKDF (reference sequence). V was pared by 0 bases and J by 5 bases, with 9 bases of the junction left unmatched. This CDR3 is 17 amino acids long. The CDR3 protein is CATSREALAGIRDTQYF. The CDR3 nucleotides are TGTGCCACCAGCAGAGAAGCCCTAGCGGGAATAAGAGATACGCAGTATTTT.

The V gene is TRBV5-8, the J gene TRBJ2-5; TRBD2 agrees at 10 bases. The CDR3 extends over 15 amino acids. V was pared by 4 bases and J by 5 bases, with 8 bases of the junction left unmatched. The germline V gene has CDR1 SGHTS and CDR2 YDEGEE. The chain's CDR3 is CASSQLAGLGETQYF. CDR3 coding DNA: TGTGCCAGCAGCCAACTAGCGGGGCTGGGGGAGACCCAGTACTTC.

The rearrangement uses TRBV6-5 and TRBJ2-1; D might be TRBD2 (6 bases). The CDR3 contains 13 residues. Germline CDR1 is MNHEY and CDR2 is SVGAGI. Trimming took 5 bases from V and 3 from J, leaving 8 bases between them. CDR3 DNA sequence: TGTGCCAGCAGTCGGGGACTCTACAATGAGCAGTTCTTC. Translating it yields CASSRGLYNEQFF.

CDR3 protein: CAWSVRGAGDTEAFF. CDR3 nucleotides: TGTGCCTGGAGTGTCCGAGGAGCAGGGGACACTGAAGCTTTCTTT. J is TRBJ1-1 and V is TRBV30, with D maybe TRBD1 (6 bases). V was trimmed by 0 bases and J by 3 bases, leaving 14 bases between them. Per the germline V gene, CDR1 is GTSNPN and CDR2 is SVGIG (reference sequence). CDR3 length: 15 amino acids.

This clone was observed a few times. The gene calls are TRBV18 and TRBJ2-6; D not resolved. This CDR3 is built from 15 residues. V lost 1 base, J lost 4 bases, and 8 bases lay in between. CDR1 is KGHSH, CDR2 LQKENI, per germline. CDR3 nucleotide sequence: TGTGCCAGCTCACCACGAACTTCCGGGGCCAACGTCCTGACTTTC. Encoded protein: CASSPRTSGANVLTF.

The chain carries TRBV9 and TRBJ2-2; 11 bases agree with TRBD2. V trimming: 4 bases; J trimming: 5 bases; junction bases outside the gene matches: 7. Germline V gives CDR1 SGDLS, CDR2 YYNGEE. The length of the CDR3 is 16 residues. CDR3 nucleotide sequence: TGTGCCAGCAGCCTAAGTCGGACTAGCGGGACCGGGGAGCTGTTTTTT. Residues: CASSLSRTSGTGELFF.

The rearrangement uses TRBV27 and TRBJ1-4; TRBD1 matches 7 bases. Trimming took 4 bases from V and 3 from J; bases not matched to a gene: 8. This CDR3 is built from 16 residues. CDR1 is MNHEY, CDR2 SMNVEV, per germline (reference sequence). The CDR3: CASSSRGRGSNEKLFF. CDR3 nucleotides: TGTGCCAGCAGTTCTAGGGGCAGGGGGTCTAATGAAAAACTGTTTTTT. The full variable domain, in which reference TRBV27 and TRBJ1-4 provide the parts outside the CDR3, is EAQVTQNPRYLITVTGKKLTVTCSQNMNHEYMSWYRQDPGLGLRQIYYSMNVEVTDKGDVPEGYKVSRKEKRNFPLILESPSPNQTSLYFCASSSRGRGSNEKLFFGSGTQLSVL.

The CDR3 DNA sequence: TGCGCCAGCAGCCTAGGACAGACGAACCGTAATGAAAAACTGTTTTTT. It is translated as CASSLGQTNRNEKLFF. The rearrangement joins TRBV4-1 to TRBJ1-4; possible D gene TRBD1, 6 bases. The CDR3 has 16 amino acids. The germline gives CDR1 MGHRA, CDR2 YSYEKL. The V end lost 4 bases, the J end lost 4 bases, and 16 bases lay between the germline ends.

CDR3 sequence reads: CATSRAGSRMWGTDTQYF. In DNA, the CDR3 is TGTGCCACCAGCAGAGCCGGGAGTAGGATGTGGGGCACAGATACGCAGTATTTT. The chain couples TRBV15 to TRBJ2-3, with D maybe TRBD2 (6 bases). V lost 1 base, J lost 1 base, and 18 bases lay in between. In germline, CDR1 is LNHNV, CDR2 YYDKDF (reference sequence). The CDR3 is made up of 18 amino acids.

V usage is TRBV9 and J usage is TRBJ1-2; 9 nucleotides agree with TRBD1. The CDR3 contains 15 residues. With 3 bases clipped from V and 4 bases from J, the junction kept 7 bases outside the gene matches. From germline, CDR1 is SGDLS and CDR2 YYNGEE. The CDR3, as DNA: TGTGCCAGCAGCGACGGACAGGGGACCCTCTATGGCTACACCTTC. Translation gives CASSDGQGTLYGYTF.

This clone has just a few counts. The V call is TRBV4-2, the J call TRBJ1-2, with D possibly being TRBD1 (6 bases). In germline, CDR1 is LGHNA, CDR2 YNFKEQ. Deletions cut 0 bases from V and 5 bases from J, with 19 bases between. This CDR3 has 17 amino acids. CDR3: CASSQDRSKGVGYGYTF. CDR3 nucleotides: TGTGCCAGCAGCCAAGATCGGAGTAAGGGGGTCGGGTATGGCTACACCTTC.

The chain carries TRBV19 and TRBJ2-7; TRBD2 agrees at 8 bases. CDR3 length: 14 residues. V shed 10 bases, J shed 2 bases, and the junction held 10 bases outside the gene matches. The germline CDR1 and CDR2 sequences are LNHDA and SQIVND (reference sequence). The CDR3 loop is CATRRREATYEQYF. CDR3 nucleotides: TGTGCCACAAGGAGGCGGGAGGCCACCTACGAGCAGTACTTC.